This TCR beta chain is from a study of vaccination effects on CD4 cells after COVID-19 (dated by TCRdb to the early 2020s). About the study as a whole: Two doses of either the BNT162b2 or the mRNA-1273 mRNA SARS-CoV-2 vaccine were administered to participants. Pre-vaccine samples were collected from two convalescent patients 16 days and one week before the first dose, corresponding to 142 and 148 days after COVID-19 diagnosis. In both COVID-19 convalescent patients and infection-naive vaccine recipients, the study compared SARS-CoV-2 spike-specific CD4+ TCR repertoires from before mRNA vaccination with those from after it. Altogether, roughly 10 COVID-19 convalescent patients and 4 SARS-CoV-2-naive healthy vaccine recipients made up the full study. The Oncomine TCR Beta short-read assay on an Illumina iSeq 100 was used to sequence cultures from other donors in the study. Summary of the overall study and its limitations: Limitations of the study were the small number of convalescent patients and the absence of early post-infection timepoints. In convalescent patients, the post-vaccine spike-reactive repertoire consisted mainly of new vaccine-induced clones, largely distinct from infection-induced clones. Both infection-induced and vaccine-induced clones contracted markedly at late post-vaccination timepoints, which is consistent with waning T cell responses.

Inclusive of the bounding cysteine and phenylalanine, the CDR3 is 14 residues long. Of all the DNA, just the CDR3 is kept, 42 bases in frame from base 1. Trimming accounts for 6 bases at V and 3 bases at J, while the number of junction bases matched to no gene is 5. For CDR1 and CDR2, the germline V gene lists LGHNA and YSLEER. Library construction relied on the immunoSEQ multiplex PCR assay. DNA from the cultured, isolated CD4+ T cells was subjected to TCR beta CDR3 sequencing. As for the original processing: Non-productive TCR sequences were removed and reads were trimmed to the CDR3 region, keeping CDR3s of at least 7 amino acids. Antigen-specific clonotypes were identified with the MANAFEST web app by comparing expansion in peptide wells against reference cultures. Positive clones required FDR<0.05 expansion versus reference and all other wells, odds ratio above 5, and frequency above 0.1% in two replicate wells. A clonotype was defined as cross-reactive if the clonotype was significantly expanded both in SARS-CoV-2 spike wells and in at least one common cold coronavirus spike condition. Using the stringdist R package, CDR3 similarity was measured by Levenshtein distance, and unrooted trees were constructed with ape in R 3.6.1. In its TCRdb copy, this immuneACCESS table keeps in-frame sequences only and misses some clones. Where compared with another copy, unresolved V genes explain less than half of these, and the others have no known cause. V and J calls and clone size are as listed in that table; D and trimming were resolved from the DNA. For this sample the table gives under 80,000 clones, of which 60% to 75% were detected only once. Together, the top ten hold less than 6.5% of the sample.

In the ViraFEST assay, PBMC were stimulated with viral peptide pools, and TCR sequencing was then used to find antigen-specific CD4+ T cell clonotypes based on their expansion. After around ten days of culture, CD4+ T cells were isolated with the EasySep CD4+ T cell isolation kit. Convalescent patients had PCR-confirmed SARS-CoV-2 infection between March and December 2020, before Alpha, Beta and Delta variants emerged in the United States. Approximately 2 million PBMC per well were cultured in IMDM with around 5% human AB serum, around 9.1 IU/ml IL-2 and gentamicin, plus 10 ug/ml peptides. An HIV-1 Nef peptide pool served as the negative control culture condition. Half of the culture medium was replaced with fresh IL-2-containing medium on days 3 and 7. Each peptide stimulation condition was cultured in triplicate wells unless otherwise noted. Using Ficoll-Paque Plus gradient centrifugation, PBMC were separated from whole blood and then either used fresh or cryopreserved at -140C. The QIAamp micro DNA kit was used to extract genomic DNA from the cultured CD4+ T cells.

The sample holds a few counts of this clone. The antigen it recognizes is unknown. Per-base qualities were not stored, and no clone one base away is much larger. The chain is assembled from TRBV4-3 and TRBJ2-7, with TRBD1 matching 10 junction bases. The sequenced sample was CD4+ T cells from PBMCs cultured with HIV peptides, obtained before COVID-19 vaccination. The cell subset or site label corresponds to: HIV-1 Nef peptide pool negative control/reference culture. The source of this sequence is a human donor who had a prior SARS-CoV-2 infection. The CDR3 protein is CASSRTGGDYEQYF. The DNA is TGCGCCAGCAGTCGGACAGGGGGAGACTACGAGCAGTACTTC.